The subject of this entry is one T cell receptor (beta chain). These data belong to a study of blood T cell repertoires in COVID-19. Overall study context: The United States, Italy and Spain were the sources of the acute and convalescent COVID-19 samples. The cDNA or gDNA used as material had been derived from T cells, B-cell-depleted T cells, or PBMCs.

With 4 bases removed from V and 7 bases from J, the gap between germline ends came to 18 bases. This CDR3 contains 14 residues. Per germline, CDR1 SGHRS and CDR2 YFSETQ. How the authors handled the data: Amplifying reference gene primers gave estimates of nucleated cell counts. Sequencing was performed with immunoSEQ multiplex PCR; in TCRdb, only in-frame clones are kept and a portion is missing. V, J and clone size are taken as reported in that table, and D and trimming were inferred from the DNA itself. The data contain 250,000 to 300,000 clones, over 65% of them seen just once; the ten biggest clones take up 2.5% to 4%.

J is TRBJ2-7 and V is TRBV5-1; the D gene is possibly TRBD1 (5 bases). Sequencing used peripheral blood. This sequence originates from a woman older than 75 with acute or convalescent COVID-19. The CDR3 loop is CASSPLTDRGEQYF. The DNA for the CDR3 is TGCGCCAGCAGCCCATTGACAGACCGTGGGGAGCAGTACTTC. The complete variable domain, with remaining parts taken from reference TRBV5-1 and TRBJ2-7, reads KAGVTQTPRYLIKTRGQQVTLSCSPISGHRSVSWYQQTPGQGLQFLFEYFSETQRNKGNFPGRFSGRQFSNSRSEMNVSTLELGDSALYLCASSPLTDRGEQYFGPGTRLTVT.